This TCR beta chain was sequenced during a study of Tregs in tolerant kidney transplant recipients. Overall study findings and caveats: The most relevant donor-specific Treg TCRbeta repertoire apparently came from expansion with activated donor B cells.

Regarding this clone: As yet, its antigen is unknown.

The germline gives CDR1 SEHNR, CDR2 FQNEAQ (reference sequence). CDR3 size: 13 residues. Between the trimmed V and J ends, which lost 5 bases and 7 bases, there was a span of 15 bases. Before regulatory T cell sorting, thawed PBMCs rested overnight at 37°C in 200 IU/ml IL-2. Assay: immunoSEQ multiplex PCR; the TCRdb copy retains only in-frame clones and omits some. Counted here are roughly 49,000 clones, less than 95% occurring once; the ten biggest clones make up around 0.7%. This chain links TRBV7-9 with TRBJ2-7; TRBD2 might be the D (6 bases). This receptor was identified in a human donor in good health. Input material: Tregs from blood. The CDR3 nucleotides are TGTGCCAGCAGCCCTTCCGGGGGACGGGAGCAGTACTTC. Residues: CASSPSGGREQYF.